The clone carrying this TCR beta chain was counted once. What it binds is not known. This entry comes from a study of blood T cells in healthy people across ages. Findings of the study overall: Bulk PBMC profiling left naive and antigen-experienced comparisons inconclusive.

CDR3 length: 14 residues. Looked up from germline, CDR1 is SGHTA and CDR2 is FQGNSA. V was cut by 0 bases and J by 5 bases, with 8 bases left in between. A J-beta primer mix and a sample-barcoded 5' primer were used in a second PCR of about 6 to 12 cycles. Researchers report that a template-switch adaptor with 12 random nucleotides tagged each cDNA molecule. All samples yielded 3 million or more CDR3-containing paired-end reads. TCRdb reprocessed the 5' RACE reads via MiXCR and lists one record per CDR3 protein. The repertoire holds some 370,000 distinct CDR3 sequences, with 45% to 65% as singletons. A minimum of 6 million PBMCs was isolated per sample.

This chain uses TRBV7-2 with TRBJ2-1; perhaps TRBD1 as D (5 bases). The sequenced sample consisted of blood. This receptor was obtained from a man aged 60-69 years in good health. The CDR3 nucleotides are TGTGCCAGCAGCTTAGCGCGCAGGGACAATGAGCAGTTCTTC. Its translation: CASSLARRDNEQFF.